Listed here are 24 T cell receptor beta chains from one sample, sequenced in a study of T-cell memory formation after mild COVID-19. Each CDR3 protein gets one entry after TCRdb re-called the 5' RACE reads with MiXCR. The table has 300,000 or so distinct CDR3 sequences, about 16% seen once; the top ten hold roughly 25%. The sequenced material came from PBMCs or a T cell subset sorted from them (not recorded which). All receptors come from a man younger than 30 who had mild COVID-19 (a few samples of this study predate the infection). Cell type and time point are not known.

This chain uses TRBV7-8 with TRBJ2-2; D ambiguous. The ends were cut back, 5 bases at V and 7 bases at J, with 11 bases in the middle. Germline CDR1 reads SGHVS; CDR2 reads FQNEAQ. This CDR3 is 13 amino acids long. CDR3 nucleotide sequence: TGTGCCAGCAGCCATATACGGGTCGGGGAGCTGTTTTTT. Encoded protein: CASSHIRVGELFF.

V usage is TRBV7-2 and J usage is TRBJ2-1; no clear D. The CDR3 is made up of 17 amino acids. Trimming cost V 1 base and J 0 bases, with 13 bases left between them. Germline lookup yields CDR1 SGHTA and CDR2 FQGNSA. This CDR3 is CASSLVEARSSYNEQFF. The DNA of the CDR3 is TGTGCCAGCAGCTTAGTAGAGGCTCGGAGCTCCTACAATGAGCAGTTCTTC. Based on the CDR3 plus reference TRBV7-2 and TRBJ2-1, the full variable domain is GAGVSQSPSNKVTEKGKDVELRCDPISGHTALYWYRQSLGQGLEFLIYFQGNSAPDKSGLPSDRFSAERTGGSVSTLTIQRTQQEDSAVYLCASSLVEARSSYNEQFFGPGTRLTVL.

This clonotype was counted only a few times. The chain employs TRBV6-6 and TRBJ2-3; 8 bases fit TRBD1. The CDR3 consists of 16 residues. The V gene end was trimmed by 2 bases and the J gene end by 3 bases; junction bases not matched to a gene: 7. Germline CDR1 reads MNHNY; CDR2 reads SVGAGI (reference sequence). The CDR3 reads CASSYAPTGGTDTQYF. CDR3 sequence (DNA): TGTGCCAGCAGTTACGCCCCAACAGGGGGAACAGATACGCAGTATTTT.

This clonotype was found a few times. The rearrangement links TRBV5-1 to TRBJ1-1; 10 nucleotides match TRBD1. CDR3 length: 15 amino acids. CDR1 and CDR2 from the germline V gene are SGHRS and YFSETQ. The ends lost 5 bases at V and 3 bases at J; junction bases unmatched: 7. DNA for the CDR3: TGCGCCAGCAGTAGACAGGGGGCTTACGACACTGAAGCTTTCTTT. Residues: CASSRQGAYDTEAFF. The full variable domain, rest sourced from reference TRBV5-1 and TRBJ1-1, is KAGVTQTPRYLIKTRGQQVTLSCSPISGHRSVSWYQQTPGQGLQFLFEYFSETQRNKGNFPGRFSGRQFSNSRSEMNVSTLELGDSALYLCASSRQGAYDTEAFFGQGTRLTVV.

The V gene is TRBV29-1, the J gene TRBJ2-3, with a possible D match to TRBD1 (6 bases). Trimming stripped 7 bases from V and 1 base from J, with 15 bases between. This CDR3 has 14 residues. The germline gives CDR1 SQVTM, CDR2 ANQGSEA. Here the CDR3 reads CSATGSGGTDTQYF. DNA for the CDR3: TGCAGCGCGACAGGTTCGGGCGGCACAGATACGCAGTATTTT.

The J gene is TRBJ2-7, the V gene TRBV27; 9 bases are a match to TRBD1. Germline V gene lookup returns CDR1 MNHEY and CDR2 SMNVEV (reference sequence). There are 15 residues in the CDR3. Unmatched junction bases numbered 6, after V lost 1 base and J lost 5 bases. In DNA, the CDR3 is TGTGCCAGCAGTTTATGGGGGACAGGGCCCGACGAGCAGTACTTC. Its protein is CASSLWGTGPDEQYF.

V gene TRBV12-3 or TRBV12-4 combines with J gene TRBJ2-1; 7 bases fit TRBD1. V was clipped by 3 bases and J by 2 bases; unmatched bases: 10. The CDR3 totals 17 residues. The CDR3 loop reads CASSFGSNRGPYNEQFF. CDR3 nucleotides: TGTGCCAGCAGTTTTGGGTCCAACAGGGGACCCTACAATGAGCAGTTCTTC.

This clonotype was recorded a few times. The chain is built from TRBV4-1 and TRBJ1-3, with a weak D call TRBD1 (5 bases). V was pared by 4 bases and J by 2 bases, with 21 bases between. This CDR3 region has 18 residues. CDR1 is MGHRA and CDR2 is YSYEKL in the germline V gene. DNA for the CDR3: TGCGCCAGCAGCCCATGGGAGGAGGGGCACCCAACTGGAAACACCATATATTTT. Its translation is CASSPWEEGHPTGNTIYF.

The rearrangement links TRBV7-2 to TRBJ1-5; D is uncertain. With 4 bases removed from V and 6 bases from J, the gap between germline ends came to 13 bases. The CDR3 spans 14 residues. Germline CDR1 is SGHTA and CDR2 is FQGNSA. The CDR3 sequence: CASSSGRAPQPQHF. The DNA for the CDR3 is TGTGCCAGCAGCTCGGGAAGGGCCCCTCAGCCCCAGCATTTT.

The chain combines TRBV6-2 or TRBV6-3 with TRBJ2-1; tentatively, D is TRBD2 (7 bases). The germline V gene has CDR1 MNHEY and CDR2 SVGEGT. The CDR3 is made up of 15 amino acids. V gave up 2 bases and J gave up 4 bases, with 12 bases separating them. CDR3 protein: CASSYRGGWYNEQFF. DNA of the CDR3: TGTGCCAGCAGTTACAGGGGGGGCTGGTACAATGAGCAGTTCTTC.

This sequence joins TRBV20-1 and TRBJ2-2, with D perhaps matching TRBD1 (8 bases). This CDR3 region has 14 residues. CDR1 is DFQATT and CDR2 is SNEGSKA in the germline V gene (reference sequence). The ends were cut back, 6 bases at V and 6 bases at J, with 17 bases in the middle. The CDR3 region has the DNA TGCAGTGCCCAACAGGGGGGGGTATCCGGGGAGCTGTTTTTT. Amino acids: CSAQQGGVSGELFF.

This clonotype was seen a handful of times. The chain joins TRBV4-3 to TRBJ2-2, with a weak D call TRBD1 (6 bases). Germline values: CDR1 LGHNA, CDR2 YSLEER. Trimming left V 0 bases short and J 2 bases short, with 19 bases between. This CDR3 region has 19 residues. CDR3 coding DNA: TGCGCCAGCAGCCAAGACTCTCTCAGGGGCGCAATAAACACCGGGGAGCTGTTTTTT. Translation: CASSQDSLRGAINTGELFF.

This clonotype was counted a few times. The gene calls are TRBV9 and TRBJ2-5, with no clear D. Germline values: CDR1 SGDLS, CDR2 YYNGEE. CDR3 length: 13 residues. V shed 0 bases and J shed 3 bases, with 6 bases lying between them. The CDR3 nucleotides are TGTGCCAGCAGCGTAGATAAGGAAGAGACCCAGTACTTC. It encodes CASSVDKEETQYF.

This clonotype was seen a handful of times. The V call is TRBV12-3 or TRBV12-4, the J call TRBJ2-5; weak D call: TRBD2 (6 bases). Trimming took off 7 bases at V and 1 base at J, with 13 bases between the two ends. The CDR3 spans 14 residues. For the CDR3, the DNA is TGTGCCAGCAATCGCGGGATGAGCCAAGAGACCCAGTACTTC. Protein sequence: CASNRGMSQETQYF.

This clonotype was seen more than once but under ten times. V gene TRBV7-2 combines with J gene TRBJ1-2; 9 positions agree with TRBD1. CDR3 length equals 15 residues. Germline trimming cut 1 base from V and 5 bases from J; bases unmatched to any gene: 5. The germline gives CDR1 SGHTA, CDR2 FQGNSA. Written as DNA, the CDR3 is TGTGCCAGCAGCTTAGAGGGACAGGGCTGGTATGGCTACACCTTC. This encodes CASSLEGQGWYGYTF.

The chain combines TRBV5-1 with TRBJ2-7; 9 bases fit TRBD2. CDR1 is SGHRS and CDR2 is YFSETQ in the germline V gene. The CDR3 has 16 amino acids. Trimming removed 4 bases from V and 6 bases from J; junction bases left unmatched: 14. The DNA of the CDR3 is TGCGCCAGCAGCCCCCCCCTGGCTAGCGGGGTTAGCGAGCAGTACTTC. It translates to CASSPPLASGVSEQYF.

The gene calls are TRBV12-3 or TRBV12-4 and TRBJ2-5; D possibly corresponds to TRBD1 (6 bases). V was shortened by 6 bases and J by 5 bases, with 13 bases between the two germline ends. The CDR3 length is 13 residues. This chain's CDR3 is CASSRDTYETQYF. The CDR3 DNA sequence: TGTGCCAGCAGCCGGGACACCTACGAGACCCAGTACTTC.

This clonotype showed up just a few times. The chain recombines TRBV7-6 with TRBJ2-1, with 9 bases matching TRBD2. The ends lost 3 bases at V and 9 bases at J; junction bases unmatched: 12. The CDR3 consists of 16 residues. From germline, CDR1 is SGHVS and CDR2 FNYEAQ. CDR3 residues: CASSFFRGGAGGEQFF. CDR3 coding DNA: TGTGCCAGCAGCTTTTTCCGCGGGGGGGCTGGCGGTGAGCAGTTCTTC.

The chain carries TRBV7-2 and TRBJ2-3, with D tentatively TRBD2 (5 bases). Trimming cost V 1 base and J 5 bases, with 7 bases left between them. This CDR3 comprises 13 residues. In germline, CDR1 is SGHTA, CDR2 FQGNSA. CDR3 DNA: TGTGCCAGCAGCTTAGTTACTAGAGATACGCAGTATTTT. Residues: CASSLVTRDTQYF.

The table lists this clonotype with a few counts. CDR3 protein: CASSRRQGLSDTQYF. CDR3 nucleotides: TGTGCCAGCAGTCGCCGACAGGGGCTTTCAGATACGCAGTATTTT. The J gene is TRBJ2-3, the V gene TRBV27; TRBD1 aligns across 8 bases. CDR3 length: 15 amino acids. The germline CDR1 and CDR2 sequences are MNHEY and SMNVEV (reference sequence). J lost 4 bases, V lost 5 bases, and 8 bases had no gene match.

J is TRBJ2-3 and V is TRBV5-1, with D possibly matching TRBD2 (7 bases). Between the trimmed V and J ends, which lost 5 bases and 1 base, there was a span of 17 bases. The CDR3 covers 16 residues. CDR1 and CDR2 from the germline V gene are SGHRS and YFSETQ. The DNA of the CDR3 is TGCGCCAGCAGTTTCGCGGGCGGGGGCCGCACAGATACGCAGTATTTT. Encoded protein: CASSFAGGGRTDTQYF.

In its sample, this clonotype was seen a few times. The gene calls are TRBV11-2 and TRBJ1-5; D call uncertain. Trimming took 3 bases from V and 7 from J, leaving 10 bases between them. CDR1 SGHAT and CDR2 FQNNGV come from the germline V gene. The CDR3 runs 13 residues. For the CDR3, the DNA is TGTGCCAGCAGCTTGACCTCCGGACAGCCCCAGCATTTT. Its translation is CASSLTSGQPQHF.

The V call is TRBV6-1, the J call TRBJ1-2; D remains unclear. The germline V gene has CDR1 MNHNS and CDR2 SASEGT. Trimming shortened V by 5 bases and J by 8 bases, and 18 bases separated the two germline ends. This CDR3 has 14 residues. CDR3 sequence reads: CASSLTFLVTGYTF. The CDR3 DNA reads TGTGCCAGCAGTTTAACTTTTTTGGTGACGGGCTACACCTTC.

This clonotype was picked up a small number of times. This sequence joins TRBV28 and TRBJ1-2; D unresolved. V was clipped by 3 bases and J by 4 bases, with 6 bases between them. CDR1 is MDHEN, CDR2 SYDVKM, per germline. The CDR3 sequence is 12 residues long. The CDR3 here is CASSFPLYGYTF. The DNA of the CDR3 is TGTGCCAGCAGTTTCCCCCTCTATGGCTACACCTTC.